Listed here is a single T cell receptor beta chain. The antigen is not known. Amplification yielded TCR beta CDR3 regions, with RNA transcripts as the source. A set of HTBI primers served as the primers for a first-round RT-PCR of the TCR CDR3. TCRdb re-analysed the multiplex PCR reads in MiXCR, keeping a single row per CDR3 protein. Of approximately 710,000 distinct CDR3 sequences listed, around 16% were seen once; the top ten hold 15% to 17%. This CDR3 is built from 15 residues. V gave up 1 base and J gave up 10 bases, with 16 bases separating them. In germline, CDR1 is MNHNY, CDR2 SVGAGI (reference sequence). The data derive from a study of T cells in Graves' hyperthyroidism and ophthalmopathy. General study results and limits: A 13 V-J model separated ophthalmopathy from stable hyperthyroidism.

This sequence was found in a man aged 45-65 years with Graves' hyperthyroidism. V and J are TRBV6-6 and TRBJ2-2; a possible D gene is TRBD2 (6 bases). The material sequenced was blood. CDR3 sequence (DNA): TGTGCCAGCAGTTACTACGAGAGGGAGGCCGTGGAGCTGTTTTTT. It yields the protein CASSYYEREAVELFF.